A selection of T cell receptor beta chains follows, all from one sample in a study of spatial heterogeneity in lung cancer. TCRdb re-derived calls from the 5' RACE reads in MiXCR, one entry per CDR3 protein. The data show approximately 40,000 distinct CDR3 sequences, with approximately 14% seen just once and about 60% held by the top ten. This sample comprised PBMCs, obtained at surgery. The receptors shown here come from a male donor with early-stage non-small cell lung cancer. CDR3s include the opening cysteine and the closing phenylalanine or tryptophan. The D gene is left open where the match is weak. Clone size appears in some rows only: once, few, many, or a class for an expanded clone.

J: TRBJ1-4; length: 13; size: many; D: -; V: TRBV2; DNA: TGTGCCAGCAGGTCGTCCGACGATGAAAAACTGTTTTTT; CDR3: CASRSSDDEKLFF
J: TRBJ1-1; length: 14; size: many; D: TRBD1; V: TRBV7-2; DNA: TGTGCCAGCAGCTTATACAGGGGGCTTACTGAAGCTTTCTTT; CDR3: CASSLYRGLTEAFF
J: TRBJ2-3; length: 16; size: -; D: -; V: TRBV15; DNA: TGTGCCACCAGCAGAGTAGTGTCAGGCTCAGGAGATACGCAGTATTTT; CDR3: CATSRVVSGSGDTQYF
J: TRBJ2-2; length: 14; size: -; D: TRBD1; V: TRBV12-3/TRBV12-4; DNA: TGTGCCAGCGGTGTTCAGGGGGCGACCGGGGAGCTGTTTTTT; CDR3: CASGVQGATGELFF
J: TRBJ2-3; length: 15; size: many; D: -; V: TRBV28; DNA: TGTGCCAGCAGTTTAATCCTGGAGGCCACAGATACGCAGTATTTT; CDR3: CASSLILEATDTQYF
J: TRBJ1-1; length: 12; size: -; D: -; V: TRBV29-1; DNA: TGCAGCGTTGGCGAGGGGGGGACTGAAGCTTTCTTT; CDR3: CSVGEGGTEAFF
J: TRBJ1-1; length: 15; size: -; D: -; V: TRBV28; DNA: TGTGCCAGCAGTTTGTACCGGGACGGATACACTGAAGCTTTCTTT; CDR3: CASSLYRDGYTEAFF
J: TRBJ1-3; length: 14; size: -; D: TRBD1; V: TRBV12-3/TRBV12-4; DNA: TGTGCCAGCACCTTGGGACAGGGAGGAAACACCATATATTTT; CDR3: CASTLGQGGNTIYF
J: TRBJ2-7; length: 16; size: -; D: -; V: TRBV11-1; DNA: TGTGCCAGCAGCCAAGGGCCAACCAAGGCGGTCTACGAGCAGTACTTC; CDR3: CASSQGPTKAVYEQYF
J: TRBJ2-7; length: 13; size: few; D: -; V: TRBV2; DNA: TGTGCCAGCACCACGCGGGGTACCTACGAGCAGTACTTC; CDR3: CASTTRGTYEQYF
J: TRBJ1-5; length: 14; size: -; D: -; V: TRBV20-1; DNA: TGCAGTGCTACCTCCCCCAGGGACAATCAGCCCCAGCATTTT; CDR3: CSATSPRDNQPQHF
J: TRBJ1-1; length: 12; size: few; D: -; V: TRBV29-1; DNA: TGCAGCGCCCGCCTAGGGGACACTGAAGCTTTCTTT; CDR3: CSARLGDTEAFF
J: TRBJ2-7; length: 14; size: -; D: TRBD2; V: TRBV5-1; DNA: TGCGCCAGCAGCGCGACTAGCGGGGGCCACGAGCAGTACTTC; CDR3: CASSATSGGHEQYF
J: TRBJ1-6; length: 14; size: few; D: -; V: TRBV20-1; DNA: TGCAGTGCTAACAATGAGGGCTCAAATTCACCCCTCCACTTT; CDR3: CSANNEGSNSPLHF
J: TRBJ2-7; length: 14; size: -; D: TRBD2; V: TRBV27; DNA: TGTGCCAGCAGTTTGGTCGGGAGGGCTCGGGAGCAGTACTTC; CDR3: CASSLVGRAREQYF
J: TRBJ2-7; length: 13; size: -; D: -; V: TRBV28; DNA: TGTGCCAGCAGTTTAGTCAGCACCGCCGAGCAGTACTTC; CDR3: CASSLVSTAEQYF
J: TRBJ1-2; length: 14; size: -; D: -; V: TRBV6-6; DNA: TGTGCCAGCAGTTACGAAAGGATTACTCCTGGCTACACCTTC; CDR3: CASSYERITPGYTF
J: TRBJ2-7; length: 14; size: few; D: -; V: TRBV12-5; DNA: TGTGCTAGTGGTTTATGGACTGCGGATTATCAGCAGTACTTC; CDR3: CASGLWTADYQQYF
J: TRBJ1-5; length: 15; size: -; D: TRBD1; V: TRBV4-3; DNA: TGCGCCAGCAGCCAAGATTGGCAGGGGGCCTTGACCCAGCATTTT; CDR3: CASSQDWQGALTQHF
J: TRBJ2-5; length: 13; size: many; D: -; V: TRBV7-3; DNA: TGTGCCAGCAGCTTATCAGGGCGAGAGACCCAGTACTTC; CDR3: CASSLSGRETQYF
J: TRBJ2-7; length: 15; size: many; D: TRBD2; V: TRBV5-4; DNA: TGTGCCAGCACCTCCCCCAGCGGGGGGTCTTACGAGCAGTACTTC; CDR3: CASTSPSGGSYEQYF
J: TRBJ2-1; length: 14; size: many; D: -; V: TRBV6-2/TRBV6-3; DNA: TGTGCCACCTGTTCAGGAGTCTCCTACAATGAGCAGTTCTTC; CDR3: CATCSGVSYNEQFF
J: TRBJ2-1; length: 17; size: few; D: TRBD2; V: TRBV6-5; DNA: TGTGCCAGCAGTTACCTACGCTTAGCGGGAGGGCAATATGAGCAGTTCTTC; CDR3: CASSYLRLAGGQYEQFF
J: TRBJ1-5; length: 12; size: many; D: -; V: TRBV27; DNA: TGTGCCAGCAGTTTCGGGGGGCAGCCCCAGCATTTT; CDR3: CASSFGGQPQHF
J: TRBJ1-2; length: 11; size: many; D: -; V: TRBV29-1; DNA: TGCAGCGTTAAGCCTGCCGCAGGGTTCACCTTC; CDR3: CSVKPAAGFTF
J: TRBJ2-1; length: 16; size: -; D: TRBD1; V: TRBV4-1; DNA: TGCGCCAGCAGCCCCCCACAGGGGCGGGCGTCCTCCTGGCGGTTCTTC; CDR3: CASSPPQGRASSWRFF
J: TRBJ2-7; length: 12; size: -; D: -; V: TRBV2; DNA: TGTGCCAGCCTCACAGGGTCCTACGAGCAGTACTTC; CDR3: CASLTGSYEQYF
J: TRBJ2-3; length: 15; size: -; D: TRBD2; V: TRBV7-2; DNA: TGTGCCAGCAGCGAGACTAGCGGGGCTCCAGATACGCAGTATTTT; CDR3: CASSETSGAPDTQYF
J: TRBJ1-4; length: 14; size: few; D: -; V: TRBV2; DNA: TGTGCCAGCAGTTCAGGGTCAACTAATGAAAAACTGTTTTTT; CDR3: CASSSGSTNEKLFF
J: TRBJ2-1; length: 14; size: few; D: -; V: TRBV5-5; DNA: TGTGCCAGCAGCTTGAGTGCCCCCATCAATGAGCAGTTCTTC; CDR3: CASSLSAPINEQFF
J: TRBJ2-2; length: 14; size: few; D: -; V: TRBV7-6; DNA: TGTGCCAGCAGCTTAAGTCCAGGGCCCGGGGAGCTGTTTTTT; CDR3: CASSLSPGPGELFF
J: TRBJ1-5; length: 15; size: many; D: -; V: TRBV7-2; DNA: TGTGCCAGCAGCCCCCGGGCGGGGCAGGAACAGCCCCAGCATTTT; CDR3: CASSPRAGQEQPQHF
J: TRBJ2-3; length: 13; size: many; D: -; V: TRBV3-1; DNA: TGTGCCAGCAGCGGGAGCAACACAGATACGCAGTATTTT; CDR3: CASSGSNTDTQYF
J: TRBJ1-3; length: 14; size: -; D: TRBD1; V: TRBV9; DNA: TGTGCCAGCAGCGAGACAGGGGCTGGAAACACCATATATTTT; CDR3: CASSETGAGNTIYF
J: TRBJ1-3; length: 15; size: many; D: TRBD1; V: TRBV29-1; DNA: TGCAGCGTCCAAACAGGGGGCGCGAAAGGAAACACCATATATTTT; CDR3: CSVQTGGAKGNTIYF
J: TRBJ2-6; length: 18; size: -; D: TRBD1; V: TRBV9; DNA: TGTGCCAGCAGCGCTGGACAGGGACCGGACGCCGGGGCCAACGTCCTGACTTTC; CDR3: CASSAGQGPDAGANVLTF
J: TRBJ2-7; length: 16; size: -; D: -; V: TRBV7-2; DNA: TGTGCCAGCAGCTTAAGGACCGGACAGACCCCCTACGAGCAGTACTTC; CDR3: CASSLRTGQTPYEQYF
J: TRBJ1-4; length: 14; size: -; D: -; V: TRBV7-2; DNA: TGTGCCAGCAAGGGATCGACAACTAATGAAAAACTGTTTTTT; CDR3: CASKGSTTNEKLFF
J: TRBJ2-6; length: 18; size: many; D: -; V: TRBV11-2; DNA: TGTGCCAGCAGCCCCCTCCCGACGGTTAAGTCTGGGGCCAACGTCCTGACTTTC; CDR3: CASSPLPTVKSGANVLTF
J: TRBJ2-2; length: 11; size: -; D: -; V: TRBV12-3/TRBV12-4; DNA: TGTGCCAGCAGCAAGACCGGGGAGCTGTTTTTT; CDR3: CASSKTGELFF
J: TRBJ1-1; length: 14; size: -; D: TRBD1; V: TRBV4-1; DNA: TGCGCCAGCAGCCGGGACAGCCAGAACACTGAAGCTTTCTTT; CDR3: CASSRDSQNTEAFF
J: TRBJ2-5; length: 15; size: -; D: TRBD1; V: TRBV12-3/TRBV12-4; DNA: TGTGCCAGCAGTCGGGACAGGGGGTTCCAAGAGACCCAGTACTTC; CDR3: CASSRDRGFQETQYF
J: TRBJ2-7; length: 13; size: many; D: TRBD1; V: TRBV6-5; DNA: TGTGCCAGCAGTCCCGGGACAGGGTACGAGCAGTACTTC; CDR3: CASSPGTGYEQYF
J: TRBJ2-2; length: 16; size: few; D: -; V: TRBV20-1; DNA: TGCAGTGCTAGGCCCCTCAACAGGGTTAACACCGGGGAGCTGTTTTTT; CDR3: CSARPLNRVNTGELFF
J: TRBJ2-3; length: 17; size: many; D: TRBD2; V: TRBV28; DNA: TGTGCCAGCAGCCCGGGGAGGGGCGGGAGCGGGCCAGATACGCAGTATTTT; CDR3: CASSPGRGGSGPDTQYF
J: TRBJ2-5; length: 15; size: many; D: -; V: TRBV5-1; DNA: TGCGCCAGCAGCCCCGGACGGCCGTACCAAGAGACCCAGTACTTC; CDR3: CASSPGRPYQETQYF
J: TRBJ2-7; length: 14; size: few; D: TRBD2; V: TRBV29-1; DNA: TGCAGCGTGACGATGACTAGCGGGAATTACGAGCAGTACTTC; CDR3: CSVTMTSGNYEQYF
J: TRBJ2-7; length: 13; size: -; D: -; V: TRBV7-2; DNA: TGTGCCAGCAGCTTAGGAGGCACCCCCGAGCAGTACTTC; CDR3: CASSLGGTPEQYF
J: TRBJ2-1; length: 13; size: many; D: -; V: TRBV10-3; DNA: TGTGCCATCAGCGGAGCGTTATACAATGAGCAGTTCTTC; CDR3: CAISGALYNEQFF
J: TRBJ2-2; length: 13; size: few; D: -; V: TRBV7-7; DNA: TGTGCTAGCCGGGGGACACCCACCGGGGAGCTGTTTTTT; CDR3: CASRGTPTGELFF
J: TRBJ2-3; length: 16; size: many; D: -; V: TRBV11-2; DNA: TGTGCCAGCAGCTTATTAGTGGGGCTTAGCACAGATACGCAGTATTTT; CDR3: CASSLLVGLSTDTQYF
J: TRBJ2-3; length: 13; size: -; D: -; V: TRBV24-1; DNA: TGTGCCACCAGTGATTGGAAAGCAGATACGCAGTATTTT; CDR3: CATSDWKADTQYF